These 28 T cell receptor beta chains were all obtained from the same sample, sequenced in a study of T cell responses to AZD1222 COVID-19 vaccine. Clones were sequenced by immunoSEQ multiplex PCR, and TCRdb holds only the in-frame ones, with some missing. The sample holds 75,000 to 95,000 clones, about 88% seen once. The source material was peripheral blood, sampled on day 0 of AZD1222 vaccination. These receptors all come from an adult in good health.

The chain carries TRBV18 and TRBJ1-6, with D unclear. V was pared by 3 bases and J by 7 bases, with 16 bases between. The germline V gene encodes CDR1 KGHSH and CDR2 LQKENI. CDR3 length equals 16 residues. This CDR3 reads CASSPFPIPPNSPLHF. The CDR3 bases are TGTGCCAGCTCACCTTTCCCCATTCCCCCCAATTCACCCCTCCACTTT.

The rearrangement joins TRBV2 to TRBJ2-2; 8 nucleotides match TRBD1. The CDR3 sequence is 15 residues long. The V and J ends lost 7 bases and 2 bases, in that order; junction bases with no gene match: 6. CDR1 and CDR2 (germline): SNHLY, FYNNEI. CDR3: CASIGTGGNTGELFF. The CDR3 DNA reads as TGTGCCAGCATAGGGACAGGAGGAAACACCGGGGAGCTGTTTTTT.

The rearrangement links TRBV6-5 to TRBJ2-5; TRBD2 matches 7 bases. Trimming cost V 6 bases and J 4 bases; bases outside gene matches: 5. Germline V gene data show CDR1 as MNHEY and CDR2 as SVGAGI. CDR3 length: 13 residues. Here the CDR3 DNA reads TGTGCCAGCAGATTAGCGGGCGGAGAGACCCAGTACTTC. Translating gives CASRLAGGETQYF.

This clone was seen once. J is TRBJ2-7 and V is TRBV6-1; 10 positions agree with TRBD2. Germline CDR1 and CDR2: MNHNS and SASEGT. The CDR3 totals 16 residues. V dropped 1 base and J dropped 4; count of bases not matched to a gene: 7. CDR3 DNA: TGTGCCAGCAGTGAAGTGGCTAGCGGGAGTCGGTACGAGCAGTACTTC. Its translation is CASSEVASGSRYEQYF.

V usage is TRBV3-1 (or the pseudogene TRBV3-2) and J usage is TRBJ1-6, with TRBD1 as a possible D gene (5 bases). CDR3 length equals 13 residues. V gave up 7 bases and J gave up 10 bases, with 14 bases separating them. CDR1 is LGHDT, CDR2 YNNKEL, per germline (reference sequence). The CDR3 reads CASTNLGRSPLHF. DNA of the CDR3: TGTGCCAGCACCAACCTGGGACGGTCACCCCTCCACTTT.

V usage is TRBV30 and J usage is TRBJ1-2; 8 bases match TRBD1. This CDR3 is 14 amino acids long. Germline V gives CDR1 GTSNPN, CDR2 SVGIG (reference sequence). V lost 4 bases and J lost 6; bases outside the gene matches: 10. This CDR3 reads CAWTRTGIGDGYTF. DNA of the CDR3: TGTGCCTGGACAAGGACAGGGATCGGCGATGGCTACACCTTC.

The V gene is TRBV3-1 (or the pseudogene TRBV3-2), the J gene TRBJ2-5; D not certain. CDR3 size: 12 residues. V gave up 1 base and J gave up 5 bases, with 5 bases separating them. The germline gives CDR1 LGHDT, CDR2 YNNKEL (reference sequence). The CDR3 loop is CASSQVRETQYF. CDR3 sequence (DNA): TGTGCCAGCAGCCAAGTTAGGGAGACCCAGTACTTC.

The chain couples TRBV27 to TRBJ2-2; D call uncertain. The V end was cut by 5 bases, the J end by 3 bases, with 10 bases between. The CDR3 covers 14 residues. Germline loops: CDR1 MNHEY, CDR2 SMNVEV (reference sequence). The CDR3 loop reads CASSLVPHTGELFF. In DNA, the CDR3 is TGTGCCAGCAGTCTCGTTCCCCACACCGGGGAGCTGTTTTTT.

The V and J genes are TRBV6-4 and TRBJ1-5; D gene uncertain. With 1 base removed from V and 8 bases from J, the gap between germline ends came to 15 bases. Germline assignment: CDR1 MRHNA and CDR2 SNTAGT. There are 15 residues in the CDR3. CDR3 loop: CASSDWASRVEPQHF. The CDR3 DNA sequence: TGTGCCAGCAGTGACTGGGCCAGCCGCGTCGAGCCCCAGCATTTT.

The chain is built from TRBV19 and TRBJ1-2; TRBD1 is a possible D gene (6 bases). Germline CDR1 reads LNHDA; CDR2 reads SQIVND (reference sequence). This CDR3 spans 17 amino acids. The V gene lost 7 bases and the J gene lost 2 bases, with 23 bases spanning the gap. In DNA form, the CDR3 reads TGTGCCAGTACCGCGTGGGCAGGGACAAGGATCAACTATGGCTACACCTTC. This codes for CASTAWAGTRINYGYTF.

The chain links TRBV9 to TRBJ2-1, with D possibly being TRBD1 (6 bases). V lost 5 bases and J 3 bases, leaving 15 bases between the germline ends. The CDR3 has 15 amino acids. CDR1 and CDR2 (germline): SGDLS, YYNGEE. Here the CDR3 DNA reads TGTGCCAGCAGTACCGGACAGCCCCTCTACAATGAGCAGTTCTTC. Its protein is CASSTGQPLYNEQFF.

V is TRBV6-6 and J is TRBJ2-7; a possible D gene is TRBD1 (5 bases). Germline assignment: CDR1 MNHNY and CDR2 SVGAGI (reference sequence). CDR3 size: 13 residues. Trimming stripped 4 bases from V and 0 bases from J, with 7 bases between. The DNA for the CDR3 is TGTGCCAGCAGTTTGGACAACTCCTACGAGCAGTACTTC. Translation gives CASSLDNSYEQYF.

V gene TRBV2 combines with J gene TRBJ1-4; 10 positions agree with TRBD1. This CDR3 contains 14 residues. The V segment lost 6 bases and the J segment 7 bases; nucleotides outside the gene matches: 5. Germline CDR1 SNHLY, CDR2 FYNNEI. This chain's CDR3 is CASSGQGGGEKLFF. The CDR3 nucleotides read TGTGCCAGCAGCGGACAGGGGGGCGGTGAAAAACTGTTTTTT. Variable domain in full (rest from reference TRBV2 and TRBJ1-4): EPEVTQTPSHQVTQMGQEVILRCVPISNHLYFYWYRQILGQKVEFLVSFYNNEISEKSEIFDDQFSVERPDGSNFTLKIRSTKLEDSAMYFCASSGQGGGEKLFFGSGTQLSVL.

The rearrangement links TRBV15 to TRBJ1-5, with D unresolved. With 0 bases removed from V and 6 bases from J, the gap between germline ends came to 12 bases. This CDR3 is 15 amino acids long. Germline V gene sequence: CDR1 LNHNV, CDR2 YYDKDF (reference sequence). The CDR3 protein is CATSRDRAAGQPQHF. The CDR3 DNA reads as TGTGCCACCAGCAGAGATCGGGCTGCGGGTCAGCCCCAGCATTTT. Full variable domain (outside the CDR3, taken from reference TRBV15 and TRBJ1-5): DAMVIQNPRYQVTQFGKPVTLSCSQTLNHNVMYWYQQKSSQAPKLLFHYYDKDFNNEADTPDNFQSRRPNTSFCFLDIRSPGLGDTAMYLCATSRDRAAGQPQHFGDGTRLSIL.

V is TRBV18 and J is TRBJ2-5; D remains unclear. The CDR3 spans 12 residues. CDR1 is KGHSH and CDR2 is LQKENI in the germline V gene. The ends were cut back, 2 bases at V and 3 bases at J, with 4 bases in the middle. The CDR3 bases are TGTGCCAGCTCACCAGGGGAAGAGACCCAGTACTTC. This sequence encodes CASSPGEETQYF.

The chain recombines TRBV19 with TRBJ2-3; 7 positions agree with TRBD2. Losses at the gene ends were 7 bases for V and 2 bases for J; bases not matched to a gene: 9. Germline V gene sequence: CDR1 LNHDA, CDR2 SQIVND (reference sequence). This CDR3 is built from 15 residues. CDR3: CASKTGTTYTDTQYF. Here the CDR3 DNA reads TGTGCCAGTAAGACCGGGACTACCTACACAGATACGCAGTATTTT.

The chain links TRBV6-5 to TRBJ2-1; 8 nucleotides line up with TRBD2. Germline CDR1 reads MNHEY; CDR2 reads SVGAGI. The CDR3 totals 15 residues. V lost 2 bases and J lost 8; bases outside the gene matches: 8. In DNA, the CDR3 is TGTGCCAGCAGTTACCGGCTAGCGGGCAGGGATGAGCAGTTCTTC. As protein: CASSYRLAGRDEQFF.

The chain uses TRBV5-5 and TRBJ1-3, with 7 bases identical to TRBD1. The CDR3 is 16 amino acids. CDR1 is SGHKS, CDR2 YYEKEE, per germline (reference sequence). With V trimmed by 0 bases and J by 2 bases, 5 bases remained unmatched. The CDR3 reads CASSLGGQDPGNTIYF. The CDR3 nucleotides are TGTGCCAGCAGCTTGGGCGGACAGGATCCTGGAAACACCATATATTTT.

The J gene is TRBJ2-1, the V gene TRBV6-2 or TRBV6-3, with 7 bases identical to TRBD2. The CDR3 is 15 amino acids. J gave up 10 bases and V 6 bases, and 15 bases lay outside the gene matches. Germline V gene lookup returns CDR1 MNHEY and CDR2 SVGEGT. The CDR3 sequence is CASSSFTGGSPEQFF. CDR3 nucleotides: TGTGCCAGCAGCTCCTTCACGGGAGGAAGTCCCGAGCAGTTCTTC.

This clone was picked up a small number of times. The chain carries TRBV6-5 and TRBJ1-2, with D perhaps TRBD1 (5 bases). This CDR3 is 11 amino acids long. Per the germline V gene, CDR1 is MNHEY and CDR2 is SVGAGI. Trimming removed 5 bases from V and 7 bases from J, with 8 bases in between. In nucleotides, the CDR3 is TGTGCCAGCAGTCGGGGGGTTGGCTACACCTTC. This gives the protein CASSRGVGYTF.

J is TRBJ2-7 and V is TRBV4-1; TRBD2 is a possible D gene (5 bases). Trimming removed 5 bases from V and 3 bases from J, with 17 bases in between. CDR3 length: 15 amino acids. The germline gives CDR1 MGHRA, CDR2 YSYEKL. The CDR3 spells CASSSIASRDYEQYF. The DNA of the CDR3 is TGCGCCAGCAGCTCTATTGCTAGCCGAGACTACGAGCAGTACTTC.

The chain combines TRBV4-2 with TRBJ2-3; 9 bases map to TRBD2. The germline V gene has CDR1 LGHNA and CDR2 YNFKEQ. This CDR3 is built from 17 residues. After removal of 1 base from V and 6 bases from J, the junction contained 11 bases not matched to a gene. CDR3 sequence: CASSQGARGGTGDTQYF. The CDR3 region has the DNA TGTGCCAGCAGCCAAGGGGCGCGGGGGGGGACTGGTGATACGCAGTATTTT.

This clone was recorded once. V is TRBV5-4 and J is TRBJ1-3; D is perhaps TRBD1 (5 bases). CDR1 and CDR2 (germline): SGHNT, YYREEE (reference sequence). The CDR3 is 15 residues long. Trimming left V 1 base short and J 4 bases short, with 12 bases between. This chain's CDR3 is CASSLKTGGGNTIYF. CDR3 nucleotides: TGTGCCAGCAGCTTGAAGACCGGGGGAGGAAACACCATATATTTT. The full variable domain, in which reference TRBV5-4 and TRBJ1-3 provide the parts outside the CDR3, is ETGVTQSPTHLIKTRGQQVTLRCSSQSGHNTVSWYQQALGQGPQFIFQYYREEENGRGNFPPRFSGLQFPNYSSELNVNALELDDSALYLCASSLKTGGGNTIYFGEGSWLTVV.

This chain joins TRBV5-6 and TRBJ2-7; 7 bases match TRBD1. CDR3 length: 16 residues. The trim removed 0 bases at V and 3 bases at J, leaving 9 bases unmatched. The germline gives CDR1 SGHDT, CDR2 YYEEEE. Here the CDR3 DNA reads TGTGCCAGCAGCTTGGGGACAGGACTGCTTTACTACGAGCAGTACTTC. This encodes CASSLGTGLLYYEQYF.

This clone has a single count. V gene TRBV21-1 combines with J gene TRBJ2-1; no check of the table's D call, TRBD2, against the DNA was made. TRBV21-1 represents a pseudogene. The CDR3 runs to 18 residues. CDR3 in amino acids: CASSRGLAGLQEGDEQFF. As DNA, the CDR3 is TGTGCCAGCAGCAGGGGACTAGCGGGGCTCCAGGAGGGGGATGAGCAGTTCTTC.

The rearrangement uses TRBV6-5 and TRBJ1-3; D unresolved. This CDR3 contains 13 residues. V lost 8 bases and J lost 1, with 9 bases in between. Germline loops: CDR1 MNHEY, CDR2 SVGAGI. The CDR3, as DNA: TGTGCCAGCGAGGCGCCATCTGGAAACACCATATATTTT. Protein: CASEAPSGNTIYF.

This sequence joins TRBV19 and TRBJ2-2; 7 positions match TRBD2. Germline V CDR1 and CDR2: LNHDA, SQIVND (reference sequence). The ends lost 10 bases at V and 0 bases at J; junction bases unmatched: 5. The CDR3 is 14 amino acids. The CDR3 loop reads CATWGGTNTGELFF. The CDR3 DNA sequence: TGTGCCACCTGGGGGGGAACGAACACCGGGGAGCTGTTTTTT. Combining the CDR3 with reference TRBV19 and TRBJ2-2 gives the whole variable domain DGGITQSPKYLFRKEGQNVTLSCEQNLNHDAMYWYRQDPGQGLRLIYYSQIVNDFQKGDIAEGYSVSREKKESFPLTVTSAQKNPTAFYLCATWGGTNTGELFFGEGSRLTVL.

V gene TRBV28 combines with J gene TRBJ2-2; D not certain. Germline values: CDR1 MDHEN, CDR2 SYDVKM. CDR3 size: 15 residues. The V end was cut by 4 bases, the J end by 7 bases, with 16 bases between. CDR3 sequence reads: CASSYHGRYDGELFF. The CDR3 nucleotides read TGTGCCAGCAGTTATCACGGCCGCTACGACGGGGAGCTGTTTTTT.